The 22 T cell receptor beta chains below were found in one sample sequenced in a study of shared clonotypes between healthy human individuals (dated by TCRdb to 2020 to 2022). The library relied on the immunoSEQ multiplex PCR assay. Entries here come from immuneACCESS through TCRdb and include only in-frame sequences with V and J called. Some clones fail to appear in such tables; in the studies checked, an unresolved V gene covers under half of the shortfall, and the cause of the remainder is unknown. Present in this sample are fewer than 3 million clones, 92% of which were seen just once. Around 0.35% of the sample goes to the ten largest clones. Input material: naive CD4+ T cells from PBMCs. According to the study, the label for this sample's cell subset or site signals: CD45RA+ positively selected. The receptor set was obtained from a man aged 18 to 29 in good health. Some clones in this sample may be carry-over from other donors' samples.

This clone has only one observation. The same CDR3 can be traced to other DNA sequences in this sample. This chain joins TRBV28 and TRBJ1-2; D remains unclear. Germline-derived CDR1 and CDR2 are MDHEN and SYDVKM. V shed 3 bases and J shed 2 bases, with 7 bases lying between them. The CDR3 extends over 13 amino acids. CDR3 loop: CASSFGSNYGYTF. In DNA, the CDR3 is TGTGCCAGCAGTTTCGGGTCGAACTATGGCTACACCTTC.

The rearrangement uses TRBV27 and TRBJ1-2, with D unresolved. Germline values: CDR1 MNHEY, CDR2 SMNVEV (reference sequence). The CDR3 length is 14 residues. V was cut by 0 bases and J by 8 bases, with 13 bases left in between. The CDR3 DNA reads as TGTGCCAGCAGTTTATCCCCTGACGGGAGCGGCTACACCTTC. This codes for CASSLSPDGSGYTF.

In its sample, this clone was seen a few times. The rearrangement uses TRBV11-1 and TRBJ1-5; D is undetermined. Germline loops: CDR1 SGHAT, CDR2 FQDESV (reference sequence). The CDR3 length is 14 residues. Trimming took 3 bases from V and 4 from J, leaving 10 bases between them. CDR3 DNA sequence: TGTGCCAGCAGCTTGAGCGGGCCAAATCAGCCCCAGCATTTT. Its protein product is CASSLSGPNQPQHF.

The V gene is TRBV30, the J gene TRBJ1-2; 7 bases fit TRBD1. Germline V gives CDR1 GTSNPN, CDR2 SVGIG (reference sequence). Trimming took 5 bases from V and 8 from J; bases not matched to a gene: 11. CDR3 length: 13 amino acids. This CDR3 reads CAWSPTGRDGYTF. The CDR3 nucleotides are TGTGCCTGGTCCCCGACAGGGCGGGACGGCTACACCTTC. The full variable domain, its missing parts supplied by reference TRBV30 and TRBJ1-2, is SQTIHQWPATLVQPVGSPLSLECTVEGTSNPNLYWYRQAAGRGLQLLFYSVGIGQISSEVPQNLSASRPQDRQFILSSKKLLLSDSGFYLCAWSPTGRDGYTFGSGTRLTVV.

The chain uses TRBV6-1 and TRBJ1-2, with TRBD1 as a possible D gene (5 bases). With 6 bases removed from V and 5 bases from J, the gap between germline ends came to 19 bases. This CDR3 has 15 amino acids. Germline loops: CDR1 MNHNS, CDR2 SASEGT. Written as DNA, the CDR3 is TGTGCCAGCAGACAGGAATCGGGGGAAGTATATGGCTACACCTTC. Translated: CASRQESGEVYGYTF.

The V and J genes are TRBV25-1 and TRBJ2-7; TRBD1 aligns across 8 bases. From germline, CDR1 is MGHDK and CDR2 SYGVNS. CDR3 length: 14 amino acids. Losses at the gene ends were 8 bases for V and 3 bases for J; bases not matched to a gene: 9. The CDR3 DNA reads TGTGCCAGCGGCCTATCAGGGGGCGTCTACGAGCAGTACTTC. Encoded protein: CASGLSGGVYEQYF.

The V gene is TRBV6-1, the J gene TRBJ1-4; TRBD1 matches at 10 bases. Germline CDR1 MNHNS, CDR2 SASEGT. The CDR3 spans 13 residues. V shed 6 bases, J shed 10 bases, and the junction held 5 bases outside the gene matches. Here the CDR3 reads CASRRTGGGKLFF. The CDR3 DNA sequence: TGTGCCAGCAGGAGGACAGGGGGAGGAAAACTGTTTTTT.

The chain couples TRBV6-5 to TRBJ1-2, with a possible D match to TRBD1 (5 bases). V was pared by 6 bases and J by 7 bases, with 15 bases between. The CDR3 has 13 amino acids. Germline V gene lookup returns CDR1 MNHEY and CDR2 SVGAGI. The CDR3 loop is CASSRKQGSGYTF. As DNA, the CDR3 is TGTGCCAGCAGCCGAAAGCAGGGAAGTGGCTACACCTTC.

This clone occurred once. The chain couples TRBV4-1 to TRBJ1-2; D might be TRBD1 (5 bases). V lost 2 bases and J 5 bases, leaving 15 bases between the germline ends. Germline-derived CDR1 and CDR2 are MGHRA and YSYEKL. The CDR3 runs to 15 residues. The CDR3 DNA reads TGCGCCAGCAGCCAACCGGGTCCCTGGGGGTATGGCTACACCTTC. This encodes CASSQPGPWGYGYTF.

The J gene is TRBJ1-5, the V gene TRBV6-1; no firm D call. V was clipped by 4 bases and J by 2 bases, with 9 bases between them. CDR3 length equals 14 residues. Germline CDR1 and CDR2: MNHNS and SASEGT. The CDR3 DNA is TGTGCCAGCAGTGCGCTCGGGGGCAATCAGCCCCAGCATTTT. Translating it yields CASSALGGNQPQHF.

The chain employs TRBV28 and TRBJ2-5; unclear D gene. V lost 3 bases to trimming and J lost 5 bases, with 10 bases between them. The CDR3 is made up of 13 amino acids. CDR1 and CDR2 from the germline V gene are MDHEN and SYDVKM. The CDR3, as DNA: TGTGCCAGCAGTTTTGGTCTAGAGGAGACCCAGTACTTC. Its protein product is CASSFGLEETQYF.

As to this clone: The same CDR3 is also encoded by other DNA sequences in this sample. The J gene is TRBJ1-5, the V gene TRBV5-6; D not certain. V lost 0 bases and J 5 bases, leaving 6 bases between the germline ends. Germline V gene sequence: CDR1 SGHDT, CDR2 YYEEEE. This CDR3 has 13 amino acids. The CDR3 coding sequence is TGTGCCAGCAGCTTGGGACCGGATCAGCCCCAGCATTTT. The encoded protein is CASSLGPDQPQHF.

The CDR3: CASSFQGEETQYF. CDR3 in DNA: TGCGCCAGCAGCTTCCAGGGGGAAGAGACCCAGTACTTC. V gene TRBV5-1 combines with J gene TRBJ2-5; 7 bases fit TRBD1. Germline V gene sequence: CDR1 SGHRS, CDR2 YFSETQ. CDR3 length equals 13 residues. The J segment lost 3 bases and the V segment lost 2 bases, leaving 1 base of the junction unmatched.

The gene calls are TRBV19 and TRBJ1-4, with D perhaps TRBD1 (5 bases). The CDR3 length is 14 residues. In germline, CDR1 is LNHDA, CDR2 SQIVND (reference sequence). V lost 6 bases and J lost 8, with 16 bases in between. CDR3 sequence reads: CASSLRDRSEKLFF. The CDR3 coding sequence is TGTGCCAGTAGCCTTCGGGACCGAAGCGAAAAACTGTTTTTT.

The CDR3 region has the DNA TGTGCCAGCACGAGGACGGCAACTAATGAAAAACTGTTTTTT. This codes for CASTRTATNEKLFF. This chain connects TRBV2 to TRBJ1-4; D is undetermined. V was trimmed by 7 bases and J by 0 bases, leaving 9 bases between them. The CDR3 runs 14 residues. In germline, CDR1 is SNHLY, CDR2 FYNNEI.

The rearrangement joins TRBV18 to TRBJ2-2, with D perhaps TRBD2 (6 bases). V was clipped by 5 bases and J by 1 base, with 11 bases between them. Per the germline V gene, CDR1 is KGHSH and CDR2 is LQKENI. The CDR3 loop spans 15 amino acids. The CDR3 nucleotides are TGTGCCAGCTCAGAGGGAGGCGTGAACACCGGGGAGCTGTTTTTT. Protein: CASSEGGVNTGELFF.

This chain uses TRBV6-6 with TRBJ1-3, with TRBD1 identical over 7 bases. There are 14 residues in the CDR3. The junction had 5 bases not matched to a gene; V was cut back by 5 bases and J by 4 bases. Looked up from germline, CDR1 is MNHNY and CDR2 is SVGAGI (reference sequence). The CDR3 spells CASSHTGQGNTIYF. CDR3 nucleotides: TGTGCCAGCAGTCATACGGGACAGGGAAACACCATATATTTT.

A note on this clone: Within the sample, other DNA sequences also encode this same CDR3. The chain combines TRBV19 with TRBJ1-2; D possibly corresponds to TRBD1 (5 bases). The germline gives CDR1 LNHDA, CDR2 SQIVND (reference sequence). Trimming removed 2 bases from V and 2 bases from J, with 6 bases in between. This CDR3 contains 13 residues. The CDR3 DNA follows: TGTGCCAGTAGTATAAGACAGAACTATGGCTACACCTTC. Translating gives CASSIRQNYGYTF. Based on the CDR3 plus reference TRBV19 and TRBJ1-2, the full variable domain is DGGITQSPKYLFRKEGQNVTLSCEQNLNHDAMYWYRQDPGQGLRLIYYSQIVNDFQKGDIAEGYSVSREKKESFPLTVTSAQKNPTAFYLCASSIRQNYGYTFGSGTRLTVV.

The V and J genes are TRBV27 and TRBJ2-5; D tentatively reads TRBD1 or TRBD2 (6 bases each). Per the germline V gene, CDR1 is MNHEY and CDR2 is SMNVEV (reference sequence). The V end lost 9 bases, the J end lost 9 bases, and 20 bases lay between the germline ends. The CDR3 has 13 amino acids. The CDR3 loop is CASASGASGAQYF. The CDR3 nucleotides read TGTGCCAGTGCGTCGGGGGCCTCTGGGGCCCAGTACTTC.

This sequence joins TRBV10-1 and TRBJ2-7, with unresolved D. The V end was cut by 8 bases, the J end by 3 bases, with 5 bases between. Germline V lookup: CDR1 WNHNN, CDR2 SYGVQD (reference sequence). This CDR3 has 10 residues. CDR3 nucleotide sequence: TGCGCCAGCTCCAACTACGAGCAGTACTTC. Protein: CASSNYEQYF.

The chain combines TRBV7-2 with TRBJ1-2; D may be TRBD1 (6 bases). Trimming took 6 bases from V and 8 from J, leaving 19 bases between them. This CDR3 has 14 residues. Looked up from germline, CDR1 is SGHTA and CDR2 is FQGNSA. The CDR3 DNA follows: TGTGCCAGCAGTGGTTGGGGGGCCCGAGAAGGCTACACCTTC. Its translation: CASSGWGAREGYTF.

In the case of this clone: Other DNA sequences from this sample encode an identical CDR3 as well. The rearrangement uses TRBV7-3 and TRBJ2-5; TRBD1 aligns across 7 bases. Germline V lookup: CDR1 SGHTA, CDR2 FQGTGA. The CDR3 is 13 residues long. The ends lost 5 bases at V and 5 bases at J; junction bases unmatched: 5. The CDR3 DNA is TGTGCCAGCAGCCAAGACAGGGAGGAGACCCAGTACTTC. Amino acid sequence: CASSQDREETQYF.